The subject of this entry is one T cell receptor (beta chain). The data originate from a study of cytomegalovirus exposure and HLA in healthy donors. PCR was performed using 60 Vbeta and 13 Jbeta primers. Measured with immunoSEQ multiplex PCR; TCRdb has only the in-frame clones, and not every one. In the table there are 65,000 to 75,000 clones, 74% of which are singletons. Germline CDR1 reads GTSNPN; CDR2 reads SVGIG (reference sequence). This CDR3 has 14 amino acids. The V and J ends lost 2 bases and 8 bases, in that order; junction bases with no gene match: 6. This sequence originates from an older woman in good health and CMV-seropositive. This sequence joins TRBV30 and TRBJ2-1; 10 bases are a match to TRBD2. The material sequenced was PBMCs. CDR3 residues: CAWSSGLAIDEQFF. In nucleotides, the CDR3 is TGTGCCTGGAGTTCGGGACTAGCGATCGATGAGCAGTTCTTC.